The 10 T cell receptor beta chains below all came from one sample that was sequenced in a study of beta chain bispecific antibodies for T cell cancers. Expansion lasted two to three days, with either anti-CD3 antibody OKT3 or CD3/CD28 beads. Study-wide results and limits: The leukemia cells, rather than normal T cells, gave most of the targeted TRBV signal.

These receptors' targets are unknown. TCRdb reanalysed the 5' RACE reads using MiXCR and keeps one entry per CDR3 protein. Of tens of thousands of distinct CDR3 sequences in the sample, approximately 2.5% were seen once. The material sequenced was healthy donor T cells cultured with leukemia cells. The source is a human donor in good health. Some clones in this sample may be carry-over from other donors' samples.

This clonotype has more than one count but fewer than ten. This sequence joins TRBV5-1 and TRBJ1-1; tentatively, D is TRBD1 (5 bases). Germline V CDR1 and CDR2: SGHRS, YFSETQ. V gave up 4 bases and J gave up 3 bases, with 16 bases separating them. The CDR3 sequence is 15 residues long. The chain's CDR3 is CASSGDGTGYTEAFF. In DNA form, the CDR3 reads TGCGCCAGCAGCGGAGACGGAACAGGTTACACTGAAGCTTTCTTT.

This clonotype was picked up many times. The chain is built from TRBV12-3 or TRBV12-4 and TRBJ1-2; 8 bases agree with TRBD1. The CDR3 has 16 amino acids. The ends lost 7 bases at V and 3 bases at J; junction bases unmatched: 13. The CDR3 region has the DNA TGTGCCAGCACCTCCATAAAACAGGGGGTTGACTATGGCTACACCTTC. Translation gives CASTSIKQGVDYGYTF.

This clonotype was detected many times. The chain joins TRBV7-9 to TRBJ1-5, with TRBD1 matching 7 bases. Germline values: CDR1 SEHNR, CDR2 FQNEAQ (reference sequence). CDR3 size: 15 residues. J was trimmed by 0 bases and V by 8 bases; bases with no gene match: 7. CDR3 sequence (DNA): TGTGCCAGCGGGGACAGCTTCTATAGCAATCAGCCCCAGCATTTT. Its protein product is CASGDSFYSNQPQHF.

This clonotype was observed at least ten times. J is TRBJ2-1 and V is TRBV7-8; D is unresolved. Germline V gene sequence: CDR1 SGHVS, CDR2 FQNEAQ. This CDR3 is built from 15 residues. V shed 1 base and J shed 4 bases, with 11 bases lying between them. The CDR3: CASSLVSRVYNEQFF. CDR3 nucleotide sequence: TGTGCCAGCAGCTTAGTGAGTCGGGTATACAATGAGCAGTTCTTC.

This clonotype has more than one count but fewer than ten. The V gene is TRBV15, the J gene TRBJ2-4; tentative D call: TRBD1 (6 bases). There are 17 residues in the CDR3. With 0 bases removed from V and 6 bases from J, the gap between germline ends came to 18 bases. Germline V gives CDR1 LNHNV, CDR2 YYDKDF (reference sequence). The CDR3 nucleotides read TGTGCCACCAGCAGAGAGGGCCCTGGGGGCCGGGGAAACATTCAGTACTTC. Protein: CATSREGPGGRGNIQYF. The full variable domain, completed using reference TRBV15 and TRBJ2-4, is DAMVIQNPRYQVTQFGKPVTLSCSQTLNHNVMYWYQQKSSQAPKLLFHYYDKDFNNEADTPDNFQSRRPNTSFCFLDIRSPGLGDTAMYLCATSREGPGGRGNIQYFGAGTRLSVL.

V and J are TRBV27 and TRBJ1-1; no clear D. CDR1 is MNHEY, CDR2 SMNVEV, per germline (reference sequence). V lost 6 bases to trimming and J lost 4 bases, with 15 bases between them. The CDR3 contains 14 residues. CDR3 residues: CASRLHFRGTEAFF. The CDR3 nucleotides are TGTGCCAGCAGGCTACATTTCCGGGGCACTGAAGCTTTCTTT.

Many counts were recorded for this clonotype. V is TRBV20-1 and J is TRBJ2-7; TRBD2 matches 10 bases. The CDR3 covers 15 residues. V gave up 2 bases and J gave up 3 bases; unmatched junction bases: 7. Germline V gene lookup returns CDR1 DFQATT and CDR2 SNEGSKA (reference sequence). The CDR3 bases are TGCAGTGCTAGACCCAAGACTAGCGGGTTCTACGAGCAGTACTTC. Residues: CSARPKTSGFYEQYF.

This clonotype has at least ten counts. This sequence joins TRBV18 and TRBJ1-3, with D unresolved. The CDR3 is made up of 13 amino acids. Trimming cost V 6 bases and J 0 bases, with 6 bases left between them. Germline CDR1 reads KGHSH; CDR2 reads LQKENI. The CDR3 nucleotides read TGTGCCAGCTCCCCGCTCTCTGGAAACACCATATATTTT. This codes for CASSPLSGNTIYF.

This clonotype was observed many times. This chain joins TRBV7-8 and TRBJ1-5; D perhaps matches TRBD1 (5 bases). Germline V gives CDR1 SGHVS, CDR2 FQNEAQ. The CDR3 is made up of 14 amino acids. Trimming removed 5 bases at V and 0 bases at J, with 8 bases between. CDR3 residues: CASSPGASNQPQHF. The CDR3 DNA reads as TGTGCCAGCAGCCCTGGGGCTAGCAATCAGCCCCAGCATTTT. Supplemented by reference TRBV7-8 and TRBJ1-5, the full variable domain reads GAGVSQSPRYKVAKRGQDVALRCDPISGHVSLFWYQQALGQGPEFLTYFQNEAQLDKSGLPSDRFFAERPEGSVSTLKIQRTQQEDSAVYLCASSPGASNQPQHFGDGTRLSIL.

This clonotype was found many times. Here the CDR3 reads CASSEGNTIYF. Here the CDR3 DNA reads TGTGCCAGCAGCGAGGGAAACACCATATATTTT. This chain connects TRBV27 to TRBJ1-3, with D hard to call. The V and J ends lost 6 bases and 4 bases respectively, with 4 bases between them. Germline CDR1 is MNHEY and CDR2 is SMNVEV (reference sequence). This CDR3 spans 11 amino acids.